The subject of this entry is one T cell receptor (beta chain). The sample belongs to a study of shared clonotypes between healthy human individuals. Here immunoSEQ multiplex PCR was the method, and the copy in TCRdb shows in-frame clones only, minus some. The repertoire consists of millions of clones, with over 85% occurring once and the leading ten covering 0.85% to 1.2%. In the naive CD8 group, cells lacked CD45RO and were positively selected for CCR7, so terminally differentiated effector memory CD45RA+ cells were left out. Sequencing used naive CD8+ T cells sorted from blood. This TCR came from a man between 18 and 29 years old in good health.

For the CDR3, the DNA is TGTGCCAGCTGTCCTAGCGGGGAACTTACCTACGAGCAGTACTTC. This gives the protein CASCPSGELTYEQYF. J is TRBJ2-7 and V is TRBV27; 9 nucleotides align to TRBD2. CDR3 length: 15 amino acids. With V trimmed by 8 bases and J by 2 bases, 10 bases remained unmatched. Germline lookup yields CDR1 MNHEY and CDR2 SMNVEV (reference sequence).